The 17 T cell receptor beta chains below come from one sample, sequenced in a study of human T cells and chemical hapten exposure. Indicated time point: patch test 1, 2 weeks after DPC sensitization. As to treatment: therapeutic diphenylcyclopropenone sensitization with weekly scalp DPC. TCRdb ran MiXCR on the RACE reads and lists one entry per CDR3 protein. In the table there are about 340,000 distinct CDR3 sequences, approximately 6.9% of which are singletons. The sequencing used whole blood, collected in connection with sensitization to the hapten diphenylcyclopropenone (DPC). The receptors originated from a woman aged 18 to 35 with alopecia areata. Some clones in this sample may be carry-over from other donors' samples.

The chain employs TRBV7-2 and TRBJ1-5; TRBD1 might be the D (5 bases). The germline CDR1 and CDR2 sequences are SGHTA and FQGNSA. V was cut by 4 bases and J by 1 base, with 8 bases left in between. The CDR3 length is 14 residues. DNA for the CDR3: TGTGCCAGCAGCTCGGACAAGAGCAATCAGCCCCAGCATTTT. Translation: CASSSDKSNQPQHF.

The sample holds a few counts of this clonotype. The chain joins TRBV19 to TRBJ2-5, with D possibly being TRBD1 or TRBD2 (5 bases each). The CDR3 contains 14 residues. Trimming took 4 bases from V and 5 from J, leaving 14 bases between them. Germline V lookup: CDR1 LNHDA, CDR2 SQIVND (reference sequence). DNA of the CDR3: TGTGCCAGTAGTACCGGGACCTTGGGTGAGACCCAGTACTTC. Amino acid sequence: CASSTGTLGETQYF.

CDR3: CASSHFTSGGSTDTQYF. The CDR3 nucleotides read TGCGCCAGCAGCCACTTCACTAGCGGGGGGTCCACAGATACGCAGTATTTT. V is TRBV4-3 and J is TRBJ2-3; 12 positions match TRBD2. J gave up 2 bases and V 3 bases, and 6 bases lay outside the gene matches. From germline, CDR1 is LGHNA and CDR2 YSLEER. This CDR3 region has 17 residues.

This clonotype came up many times. This chain links TRBV6-5 with TRBJ2-7; tentatively, D is TRBD1 (5 bases). V was trimmed by 2 bases and J by 2 bases, leaving 13 bases between them. The CDR3 is made up of 15 amino acids. Germline V gives CDR1 MNHEY, CDR2 SVGAGI. CDR3 coding DNA: TGTGCCAGCAGTTACCTCCAAGGGGATACCTACGAGCAGTACTTC. It yields the protein CASSYLQGDTYEQYF.

This clonotype was seen many times. The chain's CDR3 is CASSGYGPLNGGYTF. The CDR3 DNA reads as TGTGCCAGCAGCGGATACGGCCCGCTTAACGGTGGCTACACCTTC. This chain uses TRBV7-9 with TRBJ1-2; D unresolved. Germline lookup yields CDR1 SEHNR and CDR2 FQNEAQ (reference sequence). The CDR3 consists of 15 residues. The V and J ends lost 5 bases and 7 bases respectively, with 20 bases between them.

The chain uses TRBV5-1 and TRBJ2-3, with a tentative D call TRBD2 (6 bases). V lost 2 bases, J lost 0 bases, and 13 bases lay in between. CDR3 length: 16 residues. Germline CDR1 is SGHRS and CDR2 is YFSETQ. The DNA of the CDR3 is TGCGCCAGCAGCTTCGGGACTTTTACTAGCACAGATACGCAGTATTTT. It codes for CASSFGTFTSTDTQYF. Using reference TRBV5-1 and TRBJ2-3 for the parts outside the CDR3, the full variable domain is KAGVTQTPRYLIKTRGQQVTLSCSPISGHRSVSWYQQTPGQGLQFLFEYFSETQRNKGNFPGRFSGRQFSNSRSEMNVSTLELGDSALYLCASSFGTFTSTDTQYFGPGTRLTVL.

J is TRBJ1-1 and V is TRBV6-5, with TRBD1 as a possible D gene (6 bases). V was shortened by 2 bases and J by 7 bases, with 14 bases between the two germline ends. The CDR3 has 14 amino acids. The germline gives CDR1 MNHEY, CDR2 SVGAGI. The CDR3 spells CASSYEGGRGEAFF. The CDR3 nucleotides read TGTGCCAGCAGTTACGAGGGGGGGCGAGGTGAAGCTTTCTTT.

This clonotype was counted only a few times. The chain links TRBV24-1 to TRBJ1-1, with D hard to call. V lost 4 bases, J lost 1 base, and 12 bases lay in between. From germline, CDR1 is KGHDR and CDR2 SFDVKD. This CDR3 region has 15 residues. In nucleotides, the CDR3 is TGTGCCACCAGTGACGCCGATAGTAAGAACACTGAAGCTTTCTTT. This translates into CATSDADSKNTEAFF.

In its sample, this clonotype was seen a few times. The gene calls are TRBV5-1 and TRBJ2-3; no firm D call. Germline assignment: CDR1 SGHRS and CDR2 YFSETQ. The CDR3 spans 17 residues. The V end lost 0 bases, the J end lost 1 base, and 15 bases lay between the germline ends. CDR3 amino acids: CASSLEVELVRTDTQYF. The CDR3 DNA follows: TGCGCCAGCAGCTTGGAGGTGGAATTGGTTCGCACAGATACGCAGTATTTT.

This clonotype was observed a few times. The DNA of the CDR3 is TGTGCCAGCAGCTCATCGACAGGACCGAGGCTGTTTTTT. Its translation: CASSSSTGPRLFF. The chain recombines TRBV5-8 with TRBJ2-2; possible D gene TRBD1, 6 bases. The V end lost 3 bases, the J end lost 13 bases, and 16 bases lay between the germline ends. The germline V gene has CDR1 SGHTS and CDR2 YDEGEE. The CDR3 has 13 amino acids.

There are many counts of this clonotype. This chain connects TRBV5-1 to TRBJ2-6, with D uncertain. The germline V gene has CDR1 SGHRS and CDR2 YFSETQ. The CDR3 has 16 amino acids. The V and J ends lost 0 bases and 3 bases respectively, with 10 bases between them. As DNA, the CDR3 is TGCGCCAGCAGCTTGGGTAACTTCGATGGGGCCAACGTCCTGACTTTC. Residues: CASSLGNFDGANVLTF.

The gene calls are TRBV14 and TRBJ2-7, with TRBD2 matching 7 bases. With 1 base clipped from V and 4 bases from J, the junction kept 4 bases outside the gene matches. CDR3 length equals 14 residues. Germline V lookup: CDR1 SGHDN, CDR2 FVKESK. The CDR3 loop is CASSQVGRGYEQYF. CDR3 DNA sequence: TGTGCCAGCAGCCAAGTGGGGCGGGGGTACGAGCAGTACTTC.

This clonotype has ten or more counts. The J gene is TRBJ2-2, the V gene TRBV29-1, with D hard to call. With 6 bases removed from V and 7 bases from J, the gap between germline ends came to 9 bases. The CDR3 is made up of 11 amino acids. CDR1 is SQVTM, CDR2 ANQGSEA, per germline. The CDR3 here is CSVAEIGELFF. The CDR3 region has the DNA TGCAGCGTCGCAGAGATCGGGGAGCTGTTTTTT.

In DNA, the CDR3 is TGTGCCAGCAGCCCAGGGGGACCCAATCAGCCCCAGCATTTT. Translation gives CASSPGGPNQPQHF. The chain has TRBV9 and TRBJ1-5; 7 positions agree with TRBD1. This CDR3 is built from 14 residues. V lost 4 bases to trimming and J lost 3 bases; unmatched junction nucleotides: 4. Germline V gene sequence: CDR1 SGDLS, CDR2 YYNGEE. The variable domain in full, completed from reference TRBV9 and TRBJ1-5, reads DSGVTQTPKHLITATGQRVTLRCSPRSGDLSVYWYQQSLDQGLQFLIQYYNGEERAKGNILERFSAQQFPDLHSELNLSSLELGDSALYFCASSPGGPNQPQHFGDGTRLSIL.

The V and J genes are TRBV20-1 and TRBJ1-5, with 8 bases that match TRBD1. V gave up 5 bases and J gave up 14 bases; unmatched junction bases: 14. This CDR3 is 13 amino acids long. Germline lookup yields CDR1 DFQATT and CDR2 SNEGSKA (reference sequence). The CDR3, as DNA: TGCAGTGCTCGAGCTGGCCCGGACAGGGTGGAGCATTTT. It is translated as CSARAGPDRVEHF.

In its sample, this clonotype was seen many times. This rearrangement joins TRBV20-1 to TRBJ1-1; D is uncertain. The germline V and J ends were trimmed by 0 bases and 4 bases, with 9 bases remaining between them. Germline V gives CDR1 DFQATT, CDR2 SNEGSKA (reference sequence). The CDR3 extends over 13 amino acids. In DNA, the CDR3 is TGCAGTGCTAGAGAAGAGGCTATCACTGAAGCTTTCTTT. Its translation: CSAREEAITEAFF.

This clonotype was seen a few times. The chain joins TRBV7-8 to TRBJ1-2; 7 bases are shared with TRBD1. The germline CDR1 and CDR2 sequences are SGHVS and FQNEAQ. Trimming cost V 5 bases and J 2 bases; bases outside gene matches: 14. The CDR3 extends over 17 amino acids. The CDR3 region has the DNA TGTGCCAGCAGCCGCATAAAACAGGGGATAGGAAACTATGGCTACACCTTC. This sequence encodes CASSRIKQGIGNYGYTF.